In its sample, the clone carrying this T cell receptor beta chain was seen many times. Germline V CDR1 and CDR2: SGHVT, SQSDAQ. The V and J ends lost 4 bases and 7 bases respectively, with 7 bases between them. CDR3 length equals 11 residues. As handled by the study authors: Amplifying reference gene primers gave estimates of nucleated cell counts. Generated by immunoSEQ multiplex PCR, the TCRdb table keeps only in-frame clones and is missing some. That table furnishes V, J and clone size, whereas the DNA furnished D and trimming. The sample consists of just under 65,000 clones, about three quarters of them appearing once. The record originates from a study of blood T cell repertoires in COVID-19. The wider study: Donors in the United States, Italy and Spain gave samples during acute or convalescent COVID-19. T cells, B-cell-depleted T cells, or PBMCs supplied cDNA or gDNA.

The chain links TRBV7-4 to TRBJ1-2; D unresolved. The receptor was derived from a human donor in a cohort sampled during active COVID-19. Source material: peripheral blood. CDR3 sequence reads: CASSSRLGYTF. CDR3 coding DNA: TGTGCCAGCAGCTCCAGGCTTGGCTACACCTTC. Together with reference TRBV7-4 and TRBJ1-2, the CDR3 gives the full variable domain: GAGVSQSPRYKVAKRGRDVALRCDSISGHVTLYWYRQTLGQGSEVLTYSQSDAQRDKSGRPSGRFSAERPERSVSTLKIQRTEQGDSAVYLCASSSRLGYTFGSGTRLTVV.